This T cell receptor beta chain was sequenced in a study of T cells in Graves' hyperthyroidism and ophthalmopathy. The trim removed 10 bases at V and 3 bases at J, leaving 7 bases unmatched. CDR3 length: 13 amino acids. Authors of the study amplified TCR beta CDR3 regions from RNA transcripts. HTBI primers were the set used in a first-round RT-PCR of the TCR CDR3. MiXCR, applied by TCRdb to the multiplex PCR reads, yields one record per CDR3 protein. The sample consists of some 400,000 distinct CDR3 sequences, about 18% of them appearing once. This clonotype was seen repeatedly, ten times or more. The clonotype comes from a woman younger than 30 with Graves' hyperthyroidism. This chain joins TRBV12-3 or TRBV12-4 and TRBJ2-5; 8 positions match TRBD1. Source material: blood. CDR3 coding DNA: TGTGCCAACACTTTGACAGGGGAAGAGACCCAGTACTTC. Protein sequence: CANTLTGEETQYF.